Reported below is one T cell receptor (beta chain). The V gene lost 5 bases and the J gene lost 2 bases, with 15 bases spanning the gap. The CDR3 sequence is 15 residues long. Germline V gene data show CDR1 as SGHVS and CDR2 as FQNEAQ. This sample is drawn from a study of T cell changes during pregnancy in multiple sclerosis. Measured with immunoSEQ multiplex PCR; TCRdb has only the in-frame clones, and not every one. The table records 30,000 to 35,000 clones, 90% of them present only once. The TCR comes from a female donor in good health, enrolled as a control in a pregnancy study. The rearrangement links TRBV7-8 to TRBJ1-2, with D possibly TRBD1 on 5 matching bases. Sequencing was performed on CD4+ T cells from peripheral blood mononuclear cells, taken in the second trimester of pregnancy. The CDR3 is CASSPRGNKNYGYTF. The CDR3 DNA sequence: TGTGCCAGCAGCCCCCGGGGGAATAAGAACTATGGCTACACCTTC.